One and the same sample provided the 27 T cell receptor beta chains below, sequenced in a study of CD4 and CD8 cells across lung adenocarcinoma regions. TCRdb recomputed calls from the PCR reads with MiXCR, one row per CDR3 protein. The sample comprises some 22,000 distinct CDR3 sequences, over 40% of which are singletons, and about a fifth rests with the top ten. The sample comprised CD4+ T cells from the center of a lung tumor. The receptor source for this set is a male donor with lung adenocarcinoma. The CD4 and CD8 labels of this study may be unreliable.

The chain joins TRBV6-1 to TRBJ2-2, with 10 bases identical to TRBD2. The DNA end is a closer match to TRBJ2-3, so the J assignment may be wrong. CDR1 is MNHNS and CDR2 is SASEGT in the germline V gene. This CDR3 contains 15 residues. The CDR3 loop is CASSGAGGATGAQYF. The CDR3 nucleotides are TGTGCCAGCAGTGGAGCGGGAGGGGCCACCGGGGCGCAGTATTTT.

The chain links TRBV6-1 to TRBJ2-1; possible D gene TRBD2, 7 bases. The J call may be wrong; the DNA end is better matched by TRBJ2-7. The germline V gene encodes CDR1 MNHNS and CDR2 SASEGT. The CDR3 runs to 15 residues. CDR3 region: CASSRGGDSSYEQYF. In nucleotides, the CDR3 is TGTGCCAGCAGCCGAGGGGGGGACTCGAGCTACGAGCAGTACTTC.

This clonotype was picked up a small number of times. This sequence joins TRBV6-1 and TRBJ2-3; D is ambiguous. The CDR3 extends over 12 amino acids. Germline values: CDR1 MNHNS, CDR2 SASEGT. V lost 11 bases to trimming and J lost 2 bases, with 11 bases between them. Here the CDR3 reads CAGKRDTDTQYF. Written as DNA, the CDR3 is TGTGCCGGCAAAAGGGACACAGATACGCAGTATTTT.

V gene TRBV6-1 combines with J gene TRBJ2-6; D is unclear. The germline gives CDR1 MNHNS, CDR2 SASEGT. The CDR3 runs 16 residues. V was cut by 1 base and J by 0 bases, with 7 bases left in between. The CDR3 here is CASSEGPNSGANVLTF. In DNA form, the CDR3 reads TGTGCCAGCAGTGAAGGTCCGAACTCTGGGGCCAACGTCCTGACTTTC.

The chain links TRBV27 to TRBJ1-2; D is unclear. Trimming left V 8 bases short and J 3 bases short, with 19 bases between. Germline V gives CDR1 MNHEY, CDR2 SMNVEV (reference sequence). This CDR3 is built from 15 residues. The CDR3 DNA is TGTGCCAGCCGATCGTTTCCCCCGGACCACTATGGCTACACCTTC. Its translation is CASRSFPPDHYGYTF.

V usage is TRBV6-1 and J usage is TRBJ2-4, with D unclear. V was clipped by 11 bases and J by 5 bases, with 13 bases between them. From germline, CDR1 is MNHNS and CDR2 SASEGT. This CDR3 region has 12 residues. CDR3: CASTAAENIQYF. CDR3 bases: TGTGCCTCGACGGCCGCTGAAAACATTCAGTACTTC.

This clonotype has just one count. With a much larger clone just one base away, this may be a read error. The genes are TRBV6-1 and TRBJ1-2; the D is unclear. Germline-derived CDR1 and CDR2 are MNHNS and SASEGT. This CDR3 is built from 14 residues. The CDR3 reads CASGGTASNYGYNF. CDR3 sequence (DNA): TGTGCCAGCGGTGGTACAGCTTCTAACTATGGCTACAACTTC.

The gene calls are TRBV4-2 and TRBJ2-1; TRBD1 agrees at 11 bases. The J call may be mistaken, given a closer DNA end match to TRBJ2-7. CDR3 length: 15 amino acids. From germline, CDR1 is LGHNA and CDR2 YNFKEQ. The CDR3 DNA follows: TGTGCCAGCAGCCTCACGGACAGGGGGCTCTACGAGCAGTACTTC. It yields the protein CASSLTDRGLYEQYF.

This clonotype was observed a handful of times. At one end, the junction sequence differs from germline, possibly due to a read error. This sequence joins TRBV6-5 and TRBJ2-3, with D possibly matching TRBD2 (5 bases). CDR1 MNHEY and CDR2 SVGAGI come from the germline V gene. This CDR3 has 15 amino acids. Here the CDR3 reads CARRLQAGIPGAQYF. CDR3 DNA: TGTGCCCGCAGACTCCAGGCCGGAATCCCCGGGGCGCAGTATTTT.

This clonotype was counted at least ten times. V and J are TRBV7-6 and TRBJ2-1; 12 positions agree with TRBD2. The CDR3 covers 15 residues. The V gene's germline CDR1 is SGHVS and CDR2 FNYEAQ. With 5 bases clipped from V and 5 bases from J, the junction kept 4 bases outside the gene matches. CDR3 residues: CASSLLAGGDNEQFF. In nucleotides, the CDR3 is TGTGCCAGCAGCCTACTAGCGGGAGGTGACAATGAGCAGTTCTTC.

With regard to this clonotype: The junction shows a germline mismatch at one end, possibly a read error. The CDR3 nucleotides are TGCGCCAGGGGTGAGGCGGGCAAAAATACTCAGTATTTC. This translates into CARGEAGKNTQYF. The V and J genes are TRBV10-1 and TRBJ2-3, with D tentatively TRBD2 (5 bases). This CDR3 contains 13 residues. Germline-derived CDR1 and CDR2 are WNHNN and SYGVQD (reference sequence).

The V and J genes are TRBV6-1 and TRBJ2-5; the D gene is possibly TRBD2 (6 bases). Germline values: CDR1 MNHNS, CDR2 SASEGT. The ends were cut back, 4 bases at V and 11 bases at J, with 17 bases in the middle. This CDR3 has 13 residues. CDR3 protein: CASSGRGTDKQYF. The CDR3, as DNA: TGTGCCAGCAGTGGGCGGGGCACAGATAAGCAGTACTTC.

Concerning this clonotype: Germline is not matched at one junction end, which may reflect a read error. The chain has TRBV6-1 and TRBJ2-3; either TRBD1 or TRBD2 may fit D (5 bases each). CDR1 is MNHNS, CDR2 SASEGT, per germline. This CDR3 region has 13 residues. CDR3 nucleotide sequence: TGTGCCAGCACGGGGCTAGCAAGGGATACGCAGAATTTT. It yields the protein CASTGLARDTQNF.

For this clonotype: Germline and junction disagree at one end, which may indicate a read error. The V call is TRBV6-5, the J call TRBJ2-3; D is possibly TRBD1 (8 bases). This CDR3 has 16 residues. CDR1 and CDR2 (germline): MNHEY, SVGAGI. As DNA, the CDR3 is TGTGCCAGCAGTTACCAGAGCGGGACAGGCAAAGATACGCAGTACTTT. Translation: CASSYQSGTGKDTQYF.

This chain connects TRBV6-1 to TRBJ2-2, with a possible D match to TRBD2 (5 bases). CDR1 and CDR2 from the germline V gene are MNHNS and SASEGT. The CDR3 spans 15 residues. V shed 2 bases and J shed 1 base, with 8 bases lying between them. The CDR3 bases are TGTGCCAGCAGTGAACTGGGGAGGAACACCGGGGAGCTGTTTTTT. It specifies CASSELGRNTGELFF.

The rearrangement uses TRBV27 and TRBJ2-1, with 11 bases aligning to TRBD2. The CDR3 loop spans 15 amino acids. The ends lost 6 bases at V and 3 bases at J; junction bases unmatched: 4. In germline, CDR1 is MNHEY, CDR2 SMNVEV (reference sequence). CDR3 amino acids: CASRDGTSGYNEQFF. CDR3 sequence (DNA): TGTGCCAGCAGGGACGGGACTAGCGGCTACAATGAGCAGTTCTTC.

About this clonotype: A clone one base away is much larger, so this may be a read error. The rearrangement uses TRBV7-2 and TRBJ2-5; D unresolved. Germline CDR1 SGHTA, CDR2 FQGNSA. Trimming stripped 4 bases from V and 4 bases from J, with 16 bases between. The CDR3 is made up of 15 amino acids. DNA of the CDR3: TGTGCCAGCAGCTACTCCAGCTATACGGGAGAGACCCAGTACTTC. This codes for CASSYSSYTGETQYF. Combining the CDR3 with reference TRBV7-2 and TRBJ2-5 gives the whole variable domain GAGVSQSPSNKVTEKGKDVELRCDPISGHTALYWYRQSLGQGLEFLIYFQGNSAPDKSGLPSDRFSAERTGGSVSTLTIQRTQQEDSAVYLCASSYSSYTGETQYFGPGTRLLVL.

This chain joins TRBV30 and TRBJ2-5; D may be TRBD1 (5 bases). Trimming took off 0 bases at V and 7 bases at J, with 9 bases between the two ends. Germline V gene data show CDR1 as GTSNPN and CDR2 as SVGIG (reference sequence). The CDR3 runs to 12 residues. CDR3 coding DNA: TGTGCCTGGAGTGTAGACAGCTCGACCCAGTACTTC. Its protein product is CAWSVDSSTQYF.

The gene calls are TRBV4-1 and TRBJ2-3; the match to TRBD2 covers 8 bases. The CDR3 is 15 residues long. Germline V gives CDR1 MGHRA, CDR2 YSYEKL. V shed 4 bases and J 1 base; nucleotides not matched to a gene: 4. The CDR3 bases are TGCGCCAGCAGCCTCCTAGCGGGTCGCACAGATACGCAGTATTTT. It encodes CASSLLAGRTDTQYF.

The chain uses TRBV10-3 and TRBJ2-3; D might be TRBD2 (5 bases). CDR1 and CDR2 from the germline V gene are ENHRY and SYGVKD. Trimming cost V 11 bases and J 6 bases, with 24 bases left between them. CDR3 size: 15 residues. In nucleotides, the CDR3 is TGTGCCCGGAGACTCCAGTCCGGGATTCCCGATACGCAGTATTTT. Protein: CARRLQSGIPDTQYF.

A word on this clonotype: Likely a read error: the CDR3 ends without its conserved phenylalanine or tryptophan. V and J are TRBV6-2 or TRBV6-3 and TRBJ2-5, with 7 nucleotides matching TRBD1. The better agreement between TRBJ2-1 and the DNA end casts doubt on the J call. Germline values: CDR1 MNHEY, CDR2 SVGEGT. The CDR3 loop spans 14 amino acids. Here the CDR3 DNA reads TGTGCCAGCAGTTCGGGACAGCTCCAAGAGACCCAGTTCTTG. It yields the protein CASSSGQLQETQFL.

The chain couples TRBV3-1 to TRBJ1-2, with D maybe TRBD1 (6 bases). Trimming took off 1 base at V and 11 bases at J, with 17 bases between the two ends. This CDR3 is 14 amino acids long. In germline, CDR1 is LGHDT, CDR2 YNNKEL (reference sequence). Written as DNA, the CDR3 is TGTGCCAGCAGCCAAGGAGAGACAGGATCTGCTTACACCTTC. Its translation: CASSQGETGSAYTF.

This clonotype was detected only a few times. The genes are TRBV6-1 and TRBJ2-7, with D possibly being TRBD2 (6 bases). Germline V gene sequence: CDR1 MNHNS, CDR2 SASEGT. Trimming took 2 bases from V and 7 from J, leaving 30 bases between them. The CDR3 is made up of 19 amino acids. DNA of the CDR3: TGTGCCAGCAGTGAACCCGTAAGAGTTCCGGGACTCGGGCAGTGGGAGCAGTACTTC. Protein sequence: CASSEPVRVPGLGQWEQYF.

This clonotype appeared a few times. V usage is TRBV6-2 or TRBV6-3 and J usage is TRBJ1-2; 11 nucleotides agree with TRBD1. CDR3 length equals 15 residues. Trimming took 4 bases from V and 3 from J; bases not matched to a gene: 4. CDR1 and CDR2 (germline): MNHEY, SVGEGT. The CDR3 spells CASSSGQGVYYGYTF. The CDR3 DNA reads TGTGCCAGCAGTTCGGGACAGGGGGTGTACTATGGCTACACCTTC.

Points on this clonotype: One junction end does not reproduce the germline sequence, and a read error may be involved. The chain couples TRBV6-1 to TRBJ2-3; D might be TRBD1 (6 bases). The CDR3 totals 15 residues. Germline V gene lookup returns CDR1 MNHNS and CDR2 SASEGT. Here the CDR3 reads CARGSRGRGKDTQYF. The CDR3 coding sequence is TGTGCCAGGGGGTCGAGGGGGAGAGGCAAAGATACCCAGTATTTC.

This chain links TRBV6-1 with TRBJ2-3, with D perhaps TRBD2 (6 bases). CDR1 and CDR2 from the germline V gene are MNHNS and SASEGT. Trimming cost V 6 bases and J 4 bases, with 17 bases left between them. The CDR3 is 15 amino acids. This CDR3 reads CASRAVAAGPDTQYF. CDR3 DNA: TGTGCCAGCAGGGCCGTAGCGGCTGGCCCAGATACGCAGTATTTT.

V and J are TRBV10-3 and TRBJ2-1; TRBD2 is a possible D gene (6 bases). The V end was cut by 8 bases, the J end by 6 bases, with 11 bases between. The CDR3 is 12 residues long. CDR1 ENHRY and CDR2 SYGVKD come from the germline V gene. The CDR3 region is CAIAPSVNEQFF. CDR3 nucleotide sequence: TGTGCCATCGCCCCTAGCGTCAATGAGCAGTTCTTC.